This T cell receptor beta chain was captured by sequencing in a study of CD8 T cells in ankylosing spondylitis. Study outcomes and limitations: In the blood and synovial fluid of reactive arthritis, some motif variants had been previously reported. There was a TCR beta motif, made of several highly homologous variants, that appeared characteristic of ankylosing spondylitis blood. The clones that were linked to disease were reported to be significantly enriched in matched synovial fluid samples from ankylosing spondylitis patients. Within peripheral blood, clones linked to disease were CD8+ and relatively rare.

Libraries for TCR beta were made by quantitative 5'-RACE with molecular barcodes. TCRdb used MiXCR to reprocess the 5' RACE reads, holding one entry per CDR3 protein. The top ten hold approximately 1% of the sample, which has about 450,000 distinct CDR3 sequences, roughly a quarter seen once. This clonotype showed up just a few times. The antigen remains undetermined. The CDR3 spans 12 residues. Trimming shortened V by 4 bases and J by 8 bases, and 11 bases separated the two germline ends. Looked up from germline, CDR1 is SEHNR and CDR2 is FQNEAQ (reference sequence). Sequenced: blood, either unsorted or a sorted T cell fraction (not recorded which). The sequence was obtained from a male donor with ankylosing spondylitis. The genes are TRBV7-9 and TRBJ1-1; D is unclear. Here the CDR3 reads CASSYQSPEAFF. Written as DNA, the CDR3 is TGTGCCAGCAGCTACCAATCACCCGAAGCTTTCTTT.